This TCR beta chain was captured in a study of response to subunit inactivated influenza vaccine. Study-wide points: Authors suggested each seasonal flu vaccination may recruit only limited numbers of new T cells.

This clonotype was seen more than once but under ten times. Its antigen is unidentified. TCRdb re-called the RT-PCR reads with MiXCR, one entry per CDR3 protein. The profile shows over 400,000 distinct CDR3 sequences, 10% to 11% of them singletons. Trimming shortened V by 2 bases and J by 0 bases, and 8 bases separated the two germline ends. Germline V gene data show CDR1 as SGHTA and CDR2 as FQGNSA. The CDR3 extends over 15 amino acids. The source of this sequence is a man in his fifties who received an inactivated influenza vaccine. The source was PBMCs from blood, collected around seven weeks after vaccination. The V call is TRBV7-2, the J call TRBJ1-3; tentative D call: TRBD1 (5 bases). The CDR3 DNA follows: TGTGCCAGCAGCTTATTGGGGACCTCTGGAAACACCATATATTTT. Its translation is CASSLLGTSGNTIYF. Full variable domain (remainder filled in from reference TRBV7-2 and TRBJ1-3): GAGVSQSPSNKVTEKGKDVELRCDPISGHTALYWYRQSLGQGLEFLIYFQGNSAPDKSGLPSDRFSAERTGGSVSTLTIQRTQQEDSAVYLCASSLLGTSGNTIYFGEGSWLTVV.